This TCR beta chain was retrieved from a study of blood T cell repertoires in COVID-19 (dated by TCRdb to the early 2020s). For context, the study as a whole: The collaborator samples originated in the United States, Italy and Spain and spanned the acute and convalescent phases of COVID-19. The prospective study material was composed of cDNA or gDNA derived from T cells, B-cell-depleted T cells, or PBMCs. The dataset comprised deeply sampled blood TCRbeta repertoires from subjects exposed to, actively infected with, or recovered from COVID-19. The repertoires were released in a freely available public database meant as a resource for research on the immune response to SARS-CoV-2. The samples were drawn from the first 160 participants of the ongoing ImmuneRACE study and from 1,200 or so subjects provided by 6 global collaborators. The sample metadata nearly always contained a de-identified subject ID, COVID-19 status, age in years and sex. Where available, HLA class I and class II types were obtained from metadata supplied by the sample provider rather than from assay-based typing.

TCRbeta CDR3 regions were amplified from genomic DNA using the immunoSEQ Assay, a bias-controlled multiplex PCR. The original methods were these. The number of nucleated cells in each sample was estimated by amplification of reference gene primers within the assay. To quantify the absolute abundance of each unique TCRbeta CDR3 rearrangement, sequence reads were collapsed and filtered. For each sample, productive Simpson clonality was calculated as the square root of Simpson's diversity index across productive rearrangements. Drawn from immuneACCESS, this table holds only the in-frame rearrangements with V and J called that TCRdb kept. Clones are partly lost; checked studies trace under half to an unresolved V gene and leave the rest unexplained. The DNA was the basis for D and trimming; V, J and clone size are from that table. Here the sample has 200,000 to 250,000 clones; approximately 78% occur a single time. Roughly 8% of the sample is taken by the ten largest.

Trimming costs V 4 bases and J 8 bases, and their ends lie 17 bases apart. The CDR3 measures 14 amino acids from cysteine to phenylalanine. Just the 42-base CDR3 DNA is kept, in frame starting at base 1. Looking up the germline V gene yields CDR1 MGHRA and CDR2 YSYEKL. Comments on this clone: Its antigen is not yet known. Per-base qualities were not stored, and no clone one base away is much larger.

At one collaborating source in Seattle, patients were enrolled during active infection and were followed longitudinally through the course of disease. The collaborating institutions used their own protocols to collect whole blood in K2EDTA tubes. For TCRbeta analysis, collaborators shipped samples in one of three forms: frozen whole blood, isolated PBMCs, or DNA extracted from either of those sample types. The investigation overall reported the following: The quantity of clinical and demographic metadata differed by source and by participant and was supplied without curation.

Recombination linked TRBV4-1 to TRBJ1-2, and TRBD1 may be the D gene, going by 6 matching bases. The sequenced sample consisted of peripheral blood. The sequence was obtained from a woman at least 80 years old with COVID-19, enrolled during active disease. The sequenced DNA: TGCGCCAGCAGCCGACCCGACAGGACCCCCGGCTACACCTTC. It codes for CASSRPDRTPGYTF.